These T cell receptor beta chains were read from a single sample in a study of T cell repertoires in cytomegalovirus infection. TCRdb re-analysed the reads in MiXCR, keeping a single row per CDR3 protein. The sample consists of tens of thousands of distinct CDR3 sequences, roughly 39% of them appearing once. Their cognate antigens are unknown. The sample consisted of CD8+ T cells from cultured PBMCs, taken from culture after CMV antigen stimulation. These receptor sequences come from a human donor in good health (CMV status not recorded). Some clones in this sample may be carry-over from other donors' samples. CDR3s leave out the opening cysteine and the closing phenylalanine or tryptophan.

13 | TRBJ2-5 | TRBV6-2/TRBV6-3 | ASRKVGQGKETQY
10 | TRBJ1-6 | TRBV7-9 | AATGVNSPLH
14 | TRBJ2-1 | TRBV5-6 | ASSWASSSSYNEQF
14 | TRBJ1-2 | TRBV4-1 | ASSPSATGVAYGYT
13 | TRBJ1-2 | TRBV9 | ASSGYRDEGYGYT
12 | TRBJ1-2 | TRBV6-1 | ASSENPGNYGYT
15 | TRBJ1-2 | TRBV27 | ASSHVKTGQLNYGYT
14 | TRBJ2-7 | TRBV6-1 | ASSNLPQRGLYEQY
11 | TRBJ1-2 | TRBV19 | ASSIAGGDGYT
17 | TRBJ2-6 | TRBV7-6 | ASSQLTWDTSSGANVLT
14 | TRBJ2-7 | TRBV6-6 | ASSYSAGLLSYEQY
11 | TRBJ1-2 | TRBV27 | ASSPYSSYGYT
12 | TRBJ2-5 | TRBV4-1 | ASSPEDYDKTQY
14 | TRBJ1-1 | TRBV28 | ASSLGQSLRSTEAF
13 | TRBJ2-3 | TRBV15 | ATSRDGTTTDTQY
11 | TRBJ1-1 | TRBV27 | ASSSGPNTEAF
13 | TRBJ2-5 | TRBV7-2 | ASSPWTSGQETQY
15 | TRBJ1-5 | TRBV29-1 | SVEVRGTEEHNQPQH
14 | TRBJ2-5 | TRBV27 | ASSSGTSGGAVTQY
11 | TRBJ2-7 | TRBV10-3 | AISETLTYEQY
11 | TRBJ2-3 | TRBV7-9 | ASTPRGTDTQY
13 | TRBJ2-1 | TRBV28 | ASSHPSGGAMEQF
10 | TRBJ1-2 | TRBV5-6 | ASSRQVGGYT
11 | TRBJ1-5 | TRBV5-5 | ASSLGLHQPQH
12 | TRBJ1-1 | TRBV11-1 | ASSPWGGLAEAF
13 | TRBJ1-1 | TRBV5-6 | ASSLAAGLDTEAF
14 | TRBJ1-1 | TRBV20-1 | SARDLDRGGNTEAF
10 | TRBJ1-1 | TRBV6-2/TRBV6-3 | ASSLGPFEAF
10 | TRBJ2-1 | TRBV19 | ASSDRGNEQF
11 | TRBJ2-1 | TRBV19 | ASSIARPNEQF
11 | TRBJ2-3 | TRBV28 | ASRLPGTDTQY
13 | TRBJ2-3 | TRBV7-2 | ASSYLAGPTDTQY
11 | TRBJ2-1 | TRBV12-3/TRBV12-4 | ASSLRTEGEQF
12 | TRBJ1-1 | TRBV15 | ATSRDRREGEAF
13 | TRBJ1-1 | TRBV6-5 | ASSYSMTGGTEAF
14 | TRBJ2-3 | TRBV2 | ASSDPSNLSTDTQY
11 | TRBJ2-7 | TRBV29-1 | SVESPSSYEQY
15 | TRBJ1-1 | TRBV19 | ASSTPRDRSVNTEAF
15 | TRBJ1-1 | TRBV7-9 | ASSSPSRVGMNTEAF
9 | TRBJ1-6 | TRBV2 | ASSERQEPH
12 | TRBJ2-3 | TRBV12-3/TRBV12-4 | ASSTGGSGDTQY
14 | TRBJ2-1 | TRBV7-9 | ASSLGTGGSYNEQF
14 | TRBJ1-1 | TRBV9 | ASSVAQAGVDGEAF